This T cell receptor beta chain was captured by sequencing in a study of cytomegalovirus exposure and HLA in healthy donors (dated by TCRdb to the late 2010s). Background on the whole study: In an earlier analysis of under 750 of the donors, approximately 260 Gb of sequence data and 100 million or so unique TCR beta sequences from approximately 180 million T cells were reported. Using immunosequencing, the study profiled T cell repertoires from 550 to 750 subjects and related those repertoires to cytomegalovirus serostatus. A later genetic analysis took genome-wide SNP genotypes for about 65% of the 666 donors and used that subset as a discovery cohort. Alongside the repertoire data, information on donor age, sex, ethnicity and CMV serostatus was compiled. Every discovery cohort repertoire had been produced on one sequencing platform. In a later analysis, previously published TCR beta repertoires from several hundred donors were re-analyzed and high-resolution HLA genotyping was added so that TCR occurrence patterns could be studied. To predict cytomegalovirus infection status, the study combined high-throughput TCR immunosequencing, statistical association of individual TCRs with disease status, and machine learning. The genetic ancestry cluster associated with self-reported Caucasian donors included around 76% of the 350 to 500 genotyped donors. Along with the approximately 650-subject first cohort, a separate validation cohort of over a hundred different subjects was used. An earlier analysis of 500 to 750 of the donors applied high-throughput TCR beta sequencing to assess whether each TCR beta V gene segment acted as functional or pseudogenic. The study aimed to test whether signatures of past pathogen exposure could be identified by cataloging public T cell receptors. An early release covering roughly 640 HLA-typed donors comprised approximately 300 gigabases of sequencing data and some 79 million unique TCR sequences. Among 398 genotyped donors of the cohort, an average of roughly 240,000 unique TCR beta nucleotide sequences were sequenced per donor, roughly a sixth of them non-productive. Class I and class II HLA loci were covered by the typing at four-digit resolution. Rather than drawing on any new phenotypic data, the later analysis identified candidate immune exposures from TCR beta sequences and the way those sequences occurred across donors. Because of strong linkage in the cohort, a few DR-DQ haplotypes were treated as single units for association and clustering. The number of donors typed differed by locus, with roughly 629-640 for A, B, C, DRB1 and DQB1, 522 for DQA1, about 610 for DPA1, and approximately 470 for DPB1.

This clone was observed a few times. No antigen is known for it. No qualities accompany the bases; no much larger clone lies one base away. Broader findings and caveats from the paper: In a later genetic analysis, fewer N-insertions in productive TCRs were reported among donors in an Asian-associated ancestry cluster than the roughly 700-donor mean. A later analysis associated 15,000 to 20,000 TCR beta sequences with specific HLA alleles at a false discovery rate of 0.05. Strong co-occurrence of HLA alleles, especially DR and DQ, made assigning TCR associations to individual alleles difficult. Sequencing depth was assumed to be roughly uniform across donors in the presence/absence analyses, though that assumption may not hold. Approximately 18 rarely observed V segments, including chromosome 9 orphons, were excluded from the earlier analysis of several hundred of the donors because counts were too low. A further reported finding was that TCR beta sequences accurately predicted the HLA-A and HLA-B alleles for most subjects in the first cohort. HLA typing was unavailable for some donors at each locus, so association tests used only the typed subset. In vitro tests confirmed that a few of the cytomegalovirus-associated TCR beta chains recognize cytomegalovirus antigens. In a later analysis, most CMV-associated TCR beta chains were found to appear HLA-restricted, with HLA associations seemingly driven largely by CMV exposure. A later analysis found that TCR association rates varied across HLA loci, with DRB1 alleles showing the most associated TCRs and HLA-C alleles the fewest. Correlated functional status among segregating V segments might be attributable to linkage disequilibrium, but an unknown experimental factor could not be ruled out. Most TCR sequences were observed very rarely across donors, whereas some public TCRs were present in many individuals. An earlier analysis of roughly 570 of the donors showed that most TCR beta V segments appeared in productive rearrangements either about 87% or about 30% of the time, which broadly matched IMGT annotations. Cytomegalovirus status was reported to be diagnosed by the classifier with high specificity and sensitivity in both the original and validation cohorts. The study listed around 160 TCR beta chains as associated with cytomegalovirus. A later analysis found that HLA-associated TCR beta chains were more clonally expanded and had lower generation probabilities than equally common non-associated chains. Because the 87-base-pair reads could not distinguish some IMGT-functional V segments, including TRBV6-2 and TRBV6-3, those segments were excluded. Several of the top co-occurrence clusters appeared to be linked to parvovirus B19, influenza, CMV and Epstein-Barr virus, according to a later analysis. CMV serostatus was the only immune exposure information available for the cohort. In this cohort, only TCR beta chains were sequenced, and detectable features were limited by the absence of alpha or paired-chain data. A cluster of highly shared sequence variants was judged likely to represent a technical artifact of the sequencing pipeline. V-gene and J-gene trimming of TCR beta chains was associated with a missense DCLRE1C variant in a later genetic analysis, and the association was replicated in an independent cohort. The authors suggested that the approach could potentially be generalized to other disease states and immunological phenotypes.

The cohort comprised some 680 healthy bone marrow donors. All cohort members were sampled while nominally healthy, although unrecorded immune exposures were likely present. The donor tested CMV seropositive and was one of the 289 seropositive cohort members. Every donor gave a peripheral blood sample, and the peripheral blood mononuclear cells from that sample were used for TCR beta sequencing. Genomic DNA extraction from the blood cell samples was performed with the Qiagen DNeasy Blood Extraction Kit. The library relied on the immunoSEQ multiplex PCR assay. A mixture of 60 forward primers for TCR Vbeta segments and 13 reverse primers for TCR Jbeta segments was used in the multiplex PCR. The CDR3 region of rearranged TCR beta genes was amplified from genomic DNA by a multiplex PCR assay. The Illumina HiSeq System was used to sequence the amplified TCR beta libraries as 87-base-pair reads. Per the source publication's procedure: Across the 640 or so repertoires, a later analysis counted around 80 million unique TCR beta chains, around 11 million of which were shared by at least two donors. To remove PCR and sequencing errors, raw reads were error-corrected and collapsed into unique sequences using a nearest-neighbor algorithm that merged closely related sequences. Alignment of CDR3 sequences to IMGT reference sequences was used to assign V, D and J gene segments. For a sequence to be retained, a match of at least six nucleotides was required to both a V gene segment and a J gene segment. Rearrangements were classified as productive when the CDR3 lacked stop codons and remained in frame with V and J, and all other rearrangements were classified as non-productive. CDR3 was defined according to IMGT convention as the region running from the second conserved V-encoded cysteine to the conserved J-encoded phenylalanine. In an earlier analysis of around 640 of the donors, sequences lacking an unambiguous match to a single V gene segment were excluded. In an earlier analysis of some 590 of the donors, a V segment was called functional when productive rearrangements were above 56.7%, and segregating when the standard deviation between donors exceeded 5%. A statistical classification framework was built for diagnosing cytomegalovirus status from the catalog of TCR beta chain sequences. In a later analysis, TCR nucleotide sequences were compared against IMGT/GENE-DB human TR gene sequences so that V and J genes could be assigned. In a later analysis, CDR3 sequences and most-parsimonious VDJ recombination scenarios were assigned using the TCRdist pipeline. A later analysis defined each TCR beta chain by its CDR3 amino acid sequence plus V-gene family, and excluded reads lacking a unique V-gene family. To address suspected cross-contamination and a sequencing artifact, a later analysis removed 592 highly shared, low-generation-probability nucleotide sequences. A later analysis calculated a clonal expansion index for each public chain from normalized within-repertoire ranks of inferred template counts. Generation probabilities in a later analysis came from a VDJ recombination model fitted to out-of-frame rearrangements, and those results were checked against IGoR. In a later analysis, TCR-TCR, TCR-HLA and TCR-CMV co-occurrence was scored with hypergeometric tests, and a repertoire-size bias correction was applied to TCR pairs. In a later analysis, false discovery rates were estimated by permuting HLA or CMV assignments 20 times. In a later analysis, co-occurring TCRs were grouped with DBSCAN, and TCRdist sequence similarity was added when clustering was performed within HLA-allele-positive subsets. For co-occurrence clustering, repertoires with fewer than 30,000 or more than 120,000 public chains were excluded, along with roughly 5 repertoires with anomalous nucleotide sharing. Imported from immuneACCESS, the table was reduced by TCRdb to in-frame sequences with V and J called. These copies leave out some clones; in studies compared against another copy, an unresolved V gene accounts for under half, and the cause of the remainder is not known. V, J and clone size are those of that table, while D and trimming were read from the DNA. This sample is represented by 180,000 or so clones; roughly 8.7% of them were singletons. 1% to 1.5% of the sample is in the top ten clones.

The CDR3 measures 13 amino acids from cysteine to phenylalanine. Only the CDR3 part of the read is kept: 39 bases, read in frame from the first base. At the junction V is shortened by 1 base and J by 5 bases, with 9 bases in between. CDR1 and CDR2 are drawn from the germline V gene (reference sequence): SGHNT, YYREEE. The sample was PBMCs. The rearranged segments are TRBV5-4 and TRBJ1-2, with the D segment identity uncertain. The receptor comes from a woman in her thirties in good health and CMV-seropositive. The CDR3 region reads CASSLYSGYGYTF. The sequenced DNA is TGTGCCAGCAGCTTGTATTCCGGTTATGGCTACACCTTC.